Listed below are T cell receptor beta chains from one sample, sequenced in a study of T cell changes during pregnancy in multiple sclerosis. Assay used: immunoSEQ multiplex PCR; TCRdb lists only in-frame clones, some missing. The repertoire holds under 80,000 clones, with approximately 85% as singletons. The specimen was peripheral blood, collected in the first trimester of pregnancy. These receptors were taken from a female donor with multiple sclerosis, enrolled in a pregnancy study. The CDR3 runs from the conserved cysteine through the conserved F or W. Each record gives: J gene, V gene, D gene, clone size, CDR3 protein, CDR3 DNA. The D gene is left open where the match is weak. Size values are once, few and many counts, or a class for expanded clones, and some rows have none.

j_gene: TRBJ1-1; v_gene: TRBV5-1; d_gene: NA; abundance: NA; CDR3aa: CASSLGRSGVGNTEAFF; CDR3nt: TGCGCCAGCAGCTTGGGTCGGTCCGGGGTTGGGAACACTGAAGCTTTCTTT
j_gene: TRBJ2-6; v_gene: TRBV18; d_gene: NA; abundance: NA; CDR3aa: CASSPLGRVTGANVLTF; CDR3nt: TGTGCCAGCTCACCGCTCGGCAGGGTAACTGGGGCCAACGTCCTGACTTTC
j_gene: TRBJ1-2; v_gene: TRBV10-2; d_gene: TRBD1; abundance: NA; CDR3aa: CASSGTGSQYGYTF; CDR3nt: TGCGCCAGCAGTGGGACAGGGTCTCAGTATGGCTACACCTTC
j_gene: TRBJ2-7; v_gene: TRBV6-5; d_gene: TRBD1; abundance: NA; CDR3aa: CASSQDRGAYEQYF; CDR3nt: TGTGCCAGCAGTCAGGACAGGGGTGCCTACGAGCAGTACTTC
j_gene: TRBJ1-2; v_gene: TRBV6-1; d_gene: TRBD1; abundance: once; CDR3aa: CASSVTGGGYGYTF; CDR3nt: TGTGCCAGCAGTGTCACAGGGGGCGGCTATGGCTACACCTTC
j_gene: TRBJ2-3; v_gene: TRBV27; d_gene: NA; abundance: NA; CDR3aa: CASNLIAPSFADTQYF; CDR3nt: TGTGCCAGCAACCTCATAGCGCCTAGCTTTGCAGATACGCAGTATTTT
j_gene: TRBJ2-4; v_gene: TRBV28; d_gene: TRBD1; abundance: once; CDR3aa: CASSLWTGNIQYF; CDR3nt: TGTGCCAGCAGTTTATGGACAGGGAACATTCAGTACTTC
j_gene: TRBJ2-3; v_gene: TRBV5-1; d_gene: TRBD1; abundance: NA; CDR3aa: CASSLGTGGRDTQYF; CDR3nt: TGCGCCAGCAGCTTGGGGACAGGGGGCAGAGATACGCAGTATTTT
j_gene: TRBJ2-3; v_gene: TRBV7-2; d_gene: TRBD2; abundance: NA; CDR3aa: CASSPRTSGITDTQYF; CDR3nt: TGTGCCAGCAGCCCCCGGACTAGCGGGATCACAGATACGCAGTATTTT
j_gene: TRBJ2-1; v_gene: TRBV5-1; d_gene: TRBD2; abundance: NA; CDR3aa: CASSLEGTSLWGSYNEQFF; CDR3nt: TGCGCCAGCAGCTTGGAAGGGACTAGCCTATGGGGCTCCTACAATGAGCAGTTCTTC
j_gene: TRBJ2-1; v_gene: TRBV5-1; d_gene: TRBD2; abundance: NA; CDR3aa: CASSQSLAGEGEQFF; CDR3nt: TGCGCCAGCAGCCAGAGTCTAGCGGGAGAGGGTGAGCAGTTCTTC
j_gene: TRBJ2-3; v_gene: TRBV29-1; d_gene: NA; abundance: NA; CDR3aa: CSVYTDTQYF; CDR3nt: TGCAGCGTTTACACAGATACGCAGTATTTT
j_gene: TRBJ2-7; v_gene: TRBV28; d_gene: NA; abundance: few; CDR3aa: CASSLQPSLGYEQYF; CDR3nt: TGTGCCAGCAGTCTACAGCCCTCCTTGGGCTACGAGCAGTACTTC
j_gene: TRBJ2-1; v_gene: TRBV9; d_gene: TRBD2; abundance: NA; CDR3aa: CASSVAGTSGVEQFF; CDR3nt: TGTGCCAGCAGCGTAGCAGGAACTAGCGGGGTTGAGCAGTTCTTC
j_gene: TRBJ2-3; v_gene: TRBV30; d_gene: TRBD2; abundance: NA; CDR3aa: CAWSKLAGGPSTDTQYF; CDR3nt: TGTGCCTGGAGTAAACTAGCGGGAGGGCCCTCGACAGATACGCAGTATTTT
j_gene: TRBJ1-2; v_gene: TRBV30; d_gene: NA; abundance: NA; CDR3aa: CAWGTGGNYGYTF; CDR3nt: TGTGCCTGGGGCACGGGAGGGAACTATGGCTACACCTTC
j_gene: TRBJ1-4; v_gene: TRBV6-1; d_gene: NA; abundance: NA; CDR3aa: CASSGAGGLANEKLFF; CDR3nt: TGTGCCAGCAGTGGGGCGGGGGGGTTGGCTAATGAAAAACTGTTTTTT
j_gene: TRBJ2-7; v_gene: TRBV30; d_gene: NA; abundance: NA; CDR3aa: CAWSGGQSYEQYF; CDR3nt: TGTGCCTGGAGTGGAGGTCAGTCCTACGAGCAGTACTTC
j_gene: TRBJ2-7; v_gene: TRBV28; d_gene: NA; abundance: NA; CDR3aa: CASTRGGGRAQYEQYF; CDR3nt: TGTGCCAGCACCCGGGGTGGAGGGCGGGCTCAATACGAGCAGTACTTC
j_gene: TRBJ2-7; v_gene: TRBV7-7; d_gene: NA; abundance: NA; CDR3aa: CASSYPPQGSSIPYEQYF; CDR3nt: TGTGCCAGCAGTTATCCCCCCCAGGGCAGCTCCATCCCCTACGAGCAGTACTTC
j_gene: TRBJ2-1; v_gene: TRBV5-1; d_gene: TRBD1; abundance: NA; CDR3aa: CASSLEGQSNEQFF; CDR3nt: TGCGCCAGCAGCTTGGAGGGACAGTCCAATGAGCAGTTCTTC
j_gene: TRBJ2-7; v_gene: TRBV29-1; d_gene: TRBD1; abundance: NA; CDR3aa: CSAEQGAYEQYF; CDR3nt: TGCAGCGCTGAACAGGGGGCCTACGAGCAGTACTTC
j_gene: TRBJ2-7; v_gene: TRBV5-1; d_gene: TRBD2; abundance: NA; CDR3aa: CASSLAEAGGPTYEQYF; CDR3nt: TGCGCCAGCAGCTTGGCCGAAGCGGGAGGGCCCACCTACGAGCAGTACTTC
j_gene: TRBJ2-3; v_gene: TRBV28; d_gene: TRBD1; abundance: NA; CDR3aa: CASREQGADTQYF; CDR3nt: TGTGCCAGCCGAGAACAGGGGGCAGATACGCAGTATTTT
j_gene: TRBJ2-5; v_gene: TRBV5-8; d_gene: NA; abundance: NA; CDR3aa: CASSLKGSGFGTQYF; CDR3nt: TGTGCCAGCAGCTTGAAGGGCAGCGGTTTTGGGACCCAGTACTTC
j_gene: TRBJ2-7; v_gene: TRBV4-1; d_gene: NA; abundance: NA; CDR3aa: CASSQGGDGGEQYF; CDR3nt: TGCGCCAGCAGCCAAGGCGGGGACGGAGGGGAGCAGTACTTC
j_gene: TRBJ2-2; v_gene: TRBV2; d_gene: NA; abundance: NA; CDR3aa: CASSVVATTGELFF; CDR3nt: TGTGCCAGCAGTGTTGTAGCGACCACCGGGGAGCTGTTTTTT
j_gene: TRBJ2-3; v_gene: TRBV6-1; d_gene: TRBD2; abundance: once; CDR3aa: CASSEGWREWGDTQYF; CDR3nt: TGTGCCAGCAGTGAAGGATGGCGGGAGTGGGGGGATACGCAGTATTTT
j_gene: TRBJ2-7; v_gene: TRBV30; d_gene: NA; abundance: once; CDR3aa: CAWSVRARDEQYF; CDR3nt: TGTGCCTGGAGTGTCCGGGCGCGGGACGAGCAGTACTTC
j_gene: TRBJ2-5; v_gene: TRBV7-2; d_gene: NA; abundance: NA; CDR3aa: CASSSRPRTDAPKTQYF; CDR3nt: TGTGCCAGCAGCTCCCGGCCCCGCACAGACGCCCCCAAGACCCAGTACTTC
j_gene: TRBJ1-2; v_gene: TRBV7-2; d_gene: NA; abundance: NA; CDR3aa: CASSLAPPAGVNGYTF; CDR3nt: TGTGCCAGCAGCTTAGCGCCCCCGGCAGGGGTCAATGGCTACACCTTC
j_gene: TRBJ1-1; v_gene: TRBV19; d_gene: NA; abundance: few; CDR3aa: CASSKTEKGRSLSGTEAFF; CDR3nt: TGTGCCAGTAGTAAAACTGAGAAGGGGCGAAGTTTGTCGGGCACTGAAGCTTTCTTT
j_gene: TRBJ2-5; v_gene: TRBV18; d_gene: NA; abundance: NA; CDR3aa: CASSPQDAETQYF; CDR3nt: TGTGCCAGCTCACCTCAGGATGCAGAGACCCAGTACTTC
j_gene: TRBJ1-1; v_gene: TRBV2; d_gene: NA; abundance: NA; CDR3aa: CASSVDSYTEAFF; CDR3nt: TGTGCCAGCAGTGTTGACAGCTACACTGAAGCTTTCTTT
j_gene: TRBJ2-4; v_gene: TRBV27; d_gene: TRBD2; abundance: few; CDR3aa: CASSMRTPGGGGGWGTNSIQYF; CDR3nt: TGTGCCAGCAGTATGCGGACCCCCGGGGGCGGGGGGGGGTGGGGGACAAACTCCATTCAGTACTTC
j_gene: TRBJ2-1; v_gene: TRBV6-5; d_gene: NA; abundance: NA; CDR3aa: CASSYGGRGGYNEQFF; CDR3nt: TGTGCCAGCAGTTACGGGGGCAGGGGTGGCTACAATGAGCAGTTCTTC
j_gene: TRBJ1-3; v_gene: TRBV4-1; d_gene: NA; abundance: once; CDR3aa: CASSQDRVSGNTIYF; CDR3nt: TGCGCCAGCAGCCAAGATCGCGTTTCTGGAAACACCATATATTTT
j_gene: TRBJ1-2; v_gene: TRBV9; d_gene: NA; abundance: NA; CDR3aa: CASSVVEGKGYTF; CDR3nt: TGTGCCAGCAGCGTAGTGGAGGGTAAAGGCTACACCTTC
j_gene: TRBJ2-2; v_gene: TRBV7-9; d_gene: TRBD2; abundance: NA; CDR3aa: CASSLGGGVATGELFF; CDR3nt: TGTGCCAGCAGCTTAGGCGGGGGGGTAGCCACCGGGGAGCTGTTTTTT
j_gene: TRBJ2-3; v_gene: TRBV6-1; d_gene: TRBD1; abundance: NA; CDR3aa: CASYRGQGTDTQYF; CDR3nt: TGTGCCAGCTACAGGGGGCAAGGCACAGATACGCAGTATTTT
j_gene: TRBJ1-4; v_gene: TRBV2; d_gene: NA; abundance: NA; CDR3aa: CASSPVLRGLFF; CDR3nt: TGTGCCAGCAGTCCAGTCCTCCGCGGACTGTTTTTT